This TCR beta chain was sequenced during a study of immune reconstitution after stem cell transplant in scleroderma. MiXCR, applied by TCRdb to the RT-PCR reads, yields one record per CDR3 protein. The sample lists more than 4,500 distinct CDR3 sequences, about 9.2% occurring once. Collection of the sample occurred before or after autologous hematopoietic stem cell transplantation (not recorded which). This sequence was found in a male donor with systemic sclerosis.

The CDR3 reads CASSHRTGGLYF. The CDR3 nucleotides are TGTGCCAGCAGCCACCGGACAGGGGGCTTGTATTTT. V and J are TRBV3-1 and TRBJ2-3, with TRBD1 matching over 11 bases. V gave up 3 bases and J gave up 14 bases; unmatched junction bases: 4. Germline assignment: CDR1 LGHDT and CDR2 YNNKEL (reference sequence). The CDR3 loop spans 12 amino acids.